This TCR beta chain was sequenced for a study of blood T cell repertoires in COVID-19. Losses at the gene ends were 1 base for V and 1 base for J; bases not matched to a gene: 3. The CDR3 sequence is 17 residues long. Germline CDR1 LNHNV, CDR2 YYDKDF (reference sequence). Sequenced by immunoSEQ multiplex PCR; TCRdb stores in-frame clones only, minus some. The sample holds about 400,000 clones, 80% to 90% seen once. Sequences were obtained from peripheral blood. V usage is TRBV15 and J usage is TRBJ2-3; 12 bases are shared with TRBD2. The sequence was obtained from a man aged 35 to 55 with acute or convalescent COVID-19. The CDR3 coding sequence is TGTGCCACCAGCAGAGGACTAGCGGGAGTGCGCACAGATACGCAGTATTTT. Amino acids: CATSRGLAGVRTDTQYF.